This T cell receptor (beta chain) derives from a study of blood T cell repertoires in COVID-19 (TCRdb year 2020). General notes on the study: Samples from collaborators originated in the United States, Italy and Spain and spanned both the acute and convalescent phases of COVID-19. Nearly every sample came with metadata listing a de-identified subject ID, COVID-19 status, age in years and sex. The repertoires were released in a freely available public database intended as a resource for research on the immune response to SARS-CoV-2. Samples came from the ongoing ImmuneRACE study (first 160 participants) plus 1,254 subjects from 6 global collaborators. The prospective study material was composed of cDNA or gDNA derived from T cells, B-cell-depleted T cells, or PBMCs. Subjects who had been exposed to COVID-19, were actively infected with it, or had recovered from it provided the deeply sampled blood TCRbeta repertoires that made up the dataset. HLA class I and class II types, where available, came from metadata supplied by the sample provider rather than from assay-based typing.

The immunoSEQ Assay, a bias-controlled multiplex PCR, was used to amplify TCRbeta CDR3 regions from genomic DNA. The authors' analysis ran thus. The number of nucleated cells in each sample was estimated from the amplification of reference gene primers within the assay. Sequence reads were collapsed and filtered to measure the absolute abundance of every unique TCRbeta CDR3 rearrangement. For each sample, productive Simpson clonality was calculated as the square root of Simpson's diversity index across productive rearrangements. TCRdb obtained this table from immuneACCESS and retained in-frame rearrangements with V and J assigned. These tables miss some clones; where compared with another copy, unresolved V genes account for less than half of the shortfall, and the remainder is unexplained. Clonal size and the V and J genes are those of that table, whereas D and trimming came from the DNA. The sample includes fewer than 350,000 clones, with more than 70% observed a single time. The top ten hold roughly 1.7% of the sample.

Comments on this clone: It has no known antigen specificity. No per-base quality is available; no much larger clone lies one base away.

At one collaborating source in Seattle, patients were enrolled during active infection and were followed longitudinally through the course of disease. Whole blood was collected in K2EDTA tubes by collaborating institutions according to the institutions' own protocols. For TCRbeta analysis, collaborator samples were shipped as frozen whole blood, as isolated PBMCs, or as DNA extracted from either sample type. In the germline V gene, CDR1 corresponds to SNHLY and CDR2 to FYNNEI. Its CDR3 holds 15 amino acids, cysteine through phenylalanine. CDR3 DNA only is kept here, 45 bases in frame from base 1. The junction shows trimming of 6 bases on V and 4 bases on J, and the gene matches do not reach 8 bases of it. Results and caveats for the whole study, not just this receptor: The quantity of clinical and demographic metadata differed by source and by participant and was supplied without curation.

The sequencing input was peripheral blood. The sequence was obtained from a woman aged 30 to 39 with COVID-19, enrolled during active disease. Recombination connected TRBV2 to TRBJ1-2, and 10 bases in between align with TRBD1. This receptor has the CDR3 CASSRDRGPLYGYTF. The sequence in DNA is TGTGCCAGCAGCAGGGACAGGGGTCCCCTCTATGGCTACACCTTC.